The clone carrying this T cell receptor (beta chain) was seen a handful of times. Its antigen remains unidentified. This sample was included in a study of T-cell memory formation after mild COVID-19. As for the study in general: TCR clusters were mostly donor specific. Study-wide results and caveats: Clones contracting over day 15 to 85 were CD4/CD8 balanced, with later expanders leaning CD4+. Detection of some responders pre-infection suggested pre-existing cross-reactive memory T cells participated.

This CDR3 has 14 amino acids. V lost 5 bases, J lost 2 bases, and 13 bases lay in between. From germline, CDR1 is SGHTA and CDR2 FQGNSA. Constant-segment primers were used for 5'RACE, and the resulting TCR alpha and TCR beta cDNA libraries carried sample barcodes and UMIs. TCRdb ran MiXCR on the 5' RACE reads and lists one entry per CDR3 protein. The data hold around 310,000 distinct CDR3 sequences, with around an eighth observed a single time. This chain links TRBV7-2 with TRBJ2-7; unclear D gene. What was sequenced was PBMCs or a T cell subset sorted from them (not recorded which). The receptor was derived from a man aged 18 to 35 who had mild COVID-19 (a few samples of this study predate the infection). Cell type and time point are not known. CDR3 amino acids: CASSTTGDPYEQYF. CDR3 in DNA: TGTGCCAGCAGCACCACGGGCGACCCCTACGAGCAGTACTTC. The variable domain in full, completed from reference TRBV7-2 and TRBJ2-7, reads GAGVSQSPSNKVTEKGKDVELRCDPISGHTALYWYRQSLGQGLEFLIYFQGNSAPDKSGLPSDRFSAERTGGSVSTLTIQRTQQEDSAVYLCASSTTGDPYEQYFGPGTRLTVT.